Only one count was recorded for the clone carrying this T cell receptor beta chain. The record originates from a study of blood T cell repertoires in COVID-19. In the study overall: Donors in the United States, Italy and Spain gave samples during acute or convalescent COVID-19. T cells, B-cell-depleted T cells, or PBMCs supplied cDNA or gDNA.

Trimming took off 5 bases at V and 0 bases at J, with 13 bases between the two ends. The germline V gene encodes CDR1 SNHLY and CDR2 FYNNEI. The CDR3 covers 15 residues. Seattle-derived patients entered the study during active infection and were followed longitudinally. Study processing details: Using reference gene primer amplification, nucleated cell counts were estimated. Method: immunoSEQ multiplex PCR; TCRdb's copy keeps in-frame clones and lacks some. V and J calls plus clone size are reproduced from that table; the DNA served to infer D and trimming. Among a few hundred thousand clones listed, roughly 84% were seen once.

This sequence was found in a man aged 50 to 60 with COVID-19, enrolled during active disease. Material: peripheral blood. The chain employs TRBV2 and TRBJ1-1; D remains unclear. CDR3 loop: CASSKGFNMNTEAFF. In nucleotides, the CDR3 is TGTGCCAGCAGTAAAGGGTTTAACATGAACACTGAAGCTTTCTTT.